This T cell receptor beta chain was sequenced for a study of Ad26.COV2.S vaccination and SARS-CoV-2 variants. Sequenced by immunoSEQ multiplex PCR; TCRdb stores in-frame clones only, minus some. The table lists 320,000 or so clones, roughly nine tenths of them singletons. Treatment here: over 15 received Ad26.COV2.S at low or high dose, single or two shots; about 5 received placebo; per-sample allocation not given. Sample collection was performed on day 63 after the first vaccine or placebo injection. This CDR3 has 16 residues. Germline V CDR1 and CDR2: MNHEY, SVGAGI. V was trimmed by 2 bases and J by 0 bases, leaving 11 bases between them. In the case of this clone: Its cognate antigen is unknown.

Overall study findings and caveats: The placebo group had lower spike-specific TCR breadth than the vaccine recipients did.

Sequenced material: peripheral blood, taken in a trial of Ad26.COV2.S vaccine versus placebo. The rearrangement uses TRBV6-5 and TRBJ1-3; D unclear. The sequence derives from a person aged 18 to 65 who received the Ad26.COV2.S COVID-19 vaccine or a placebo. CDR3 bases: TGTGCCAGCAGTTACAAACGGCAGGACTCTGGAAACACCATATATTTT. It yields the protein CASSYKRQDSGNTIYF.